These 8 T cell receptor beta chains were all obtained from the same sample, sequenced in a study of cytomegalovirus exposure and HLA in healthy donors. PCR employed 60 Vbeta and 13 Jbeta primers. Sequenced by immunoSEQ multiplex PCR; TCRdb stores in-frame clones only, minus some. The repertoire holds about 120,000 clones, with more than 60% as singletons. Sequencing was done on a sample of PBMCs. Source of these receptors: a woman in her forties in good health and CMV-seronegative.

The chain combines TRBV29-1 with TRBJ1-2, with a weak D call TRBD1 (5 bases). Trimming removed 4 bases at V and 3 bases at J, with 12 bases between. The germline V gene has CDR1 SQVTM and CDR2 ANQGSEA. The CDR3 has 13 amino acids. The CDR3 DNA sequence: TGCAGCGTTGTTACCCGGGGGGACTATGGCTACACCTTC. Its translation is CSVVTRGDYGYTF. Full variable domain (outside the CDR3, taken from reference TRBV29-1 and TRBJ1-2): SAVISQKPSRDICQRGTSLTIQCQVDSQVTMMFWYRQQPGQSLTLIATANQGSEATYESGFVIDKFPISRPNLTFSTLTVSNMSPEDSSIYLCSVVTRGDYGYTFGSGTRLTVV.

With respect to this clone: One end of the junction is discordant with germline, which a read error may explain. Different DNA sequences within this sample yield the same CDR3. The V gene is TRBV7-2, the J gene TRBJ1-2, with a possible D match to TRBD1 (5 bases). The CDR3 loop spans 14 amino acids. The V gene's germline CDR1 is SGHTA and CDR2 FQGNSA. The CDR3 is CASSLARDDYGYTF. Written as DNA, the CDR3 is TGCGCCAGCAGCTTAGCGCGGGACGACTATGGCTACACCTTC.

This chain links TRBV4-2 with TRBJ2-5; TRBD2 matches 11 bases. Germline loops: CDR1 LGHNA, CDR2 YNFKEQ. V lost 1 base to trimming and J lost 5 bases; unmatched junction nucleotides: 9. CDR3 length equals 17 residues. CDR3 in amino acids: CASSQAVTSGSGETQYF. The CDR3 region has the DNA TGTGCCAGCAGCCAAGCTGTTACTAGCGGGAGTGGGGAGACCCAGTACTTC.

The chain has TRBV7-2 and TRBJ2-1, with a tentative D call TRBD2 (6 bases). The CDR3 runs to 16 residues. V lost 3 bases and J 3 bases, leaving 15 bases between the germline ends. CDR1 SGHTA and CDR2 FQGNSA come from the germline V gene. CDR3: CASSFFGGEGYNEQFF. In DNA form, the CDR3 reads TGTGCCAGCAGCTTTTTCGGCGGGGAAGGCTACAATGAGCAGTTCTTC.

The rearrangement uses TRBV10-1 and TRBJ2-7; D is perhaps TRBD1 (6 bases). Trimming cost V 0 bases and J 4 bases, with 13 bases left between them. The CDR3 totals 15 residues. Germline V gene data show CDR1 as WNHNN and CDR2 as SYGVQD (reference sequence). The CDR3 nucleotides are TGCGCCAGCAGTGAGTCGACAGGCAGGGCTTACGAGCAGTACTTC. This gives the protein CASSESTGRAYEQYF.

The chain carries TRBV19 and TRBJ2-3, with 12 nucleotides matching TRBD2. CDR1 LNHDA and CDR2 SQIVND come from the germline V gene (reference sequence). V lost 10 bases, J lost 7 bases, and 9 bases stayed unmatched. This CDR3 comprises 14 residues. CDR3 loop: CATSGLAGGYTQYF. The CDR3 bases are TGTGCCACATCAGGGCTAGCGGGAGGGTATACGCAGTATTTT.

The chain has TRBV6-5 and TRBJ1-2; perhaps TRBD1 as D (6 bases). This CDR3 has 15 residues. CDR1 and CDR2 from the germline V gene are MNHEY and SVGAGI. The V and J ends lost 7 bases and 4 bases respectively, with 19 bases between them. The CDR3 region is CASTPGGGQSYGYTF. Here the CDR3 DNA reads TGTGCCAGCACCCCTGGCGGGGGGCAGAGCTATGGCTACACCTTC.

The rearrangement links TRBV7-9 to TRBJ1-6; the match to TRBD1 covers 7 bases. Germline-derived CDR1 and CDR2 are SEHNR and FQNEAQ (reference sequence). V was clipped by 7 bases and J by 4 bases; unmatched bases: 1. The CDR3 contains 13 residues. In DNA form, the CDR3 reads TGTGCCAGCAAGGGGGCGTATAATTCACCCCTCCACTTT. This encodes CASKGAYNSPLHF.